These T cell receptor beta chains were read from a single sample in a study of blood T cell repertoires in COVID-19. Repertoires were generated with immunoSEQ multiplex PCR, while TCRdb's copy carries only in-frame clones and drops some. This table has 200,000 or so clones, 88% appearing once. The sample consisted of peripheral blood. These receptors all stem from a man aged 50 or older with COVID-19, enrolled during active disease. The CDR3 runs from the conserved cysteine through the conserved F or W.

J gene	V gene	CDR3 protein
TRBJ2-1	TRBV3-1/TRBV3-2	CASSHGRRERNEQFF
TRBJ2-1	TRBV7-8	CASSLTGLAGVNEQFF
TRBJ1-5	TRBV7-8	CASSLLPSGGGGNQPQHF
TRBJ1-5	TRBV28	CASSLGTGARQPQHF
TRBJ2-1	TRBV7-9	CASSLATSGEQFF
TRBJ1-2	TRBV3-1/TRBV3-2	CASSQDFGADGYTF
TRBJ2-7	TRBV5-4	CASSFHTGTYEQYF
TRBJ2-7	TRBV29-1	CSVVETGVYEQYF
TRBJ1-1	TRBV6-5	CASSYSSLLNTEAFF
TRBJ1-1	TRBV2	CASNLDRGGEAFF
TRBJ1-5	TRBV3-1/TRBV3-2	CASSQDWGEGVIQPQHF